The 23 T cell receptor beta chains below all came from one sample that was sequenced in a study of T cells in Graves' hyperthyroidism and ophthalmopathy. The investigators amplified TCR beta CDR3 regions from RNA transcripts. Initially, a first-round RT-PCR of the TCR CDR3 employed the HTBI primer set. TCRdb used MiXCR to reprocess the multiplex PCR reads, holding one entry per CDR3 protein. The data contain around 240,000 distinct CDR3 sequences, more than 12% of them seen just once; the ten biggest clones take up 13%. The sample consisted of blood. The receptors come from a woman between 40 and 55 years old with Graves' hyperthyroidism that later progressed to Graves' ophthalmopathy.

This clonotype has at least ten counts. A junction end diverges from the germline sequence, so it may reflect a read error. The chain is built from TRBV7-9 and TRBJ2-7, with D unclear. Germline V gene data show CDR1 as SEHNR and CDR2 as FQNEAQ (reference sequence). CDR3 size: 13 residues. CDR3 protein: CASSFITSDEQYF. CDR3 in DNA: TGTGCCAGCAGCTTTATAACCTCCGACGAGCAGTACTTC. The entire variable domain, with the rest obtained from reference TRBV7-9 and TRBJ2-7, is as follows: DTGVSQNPRHKITKRGQNVTFRCDPISEHNRLYWYRQTLGQGPEFLTYFQNEAQLEKSRLLSDRFSAERPKGSFSTLEIQRTEQGDSAMYLCASSFITSDEQYFGPGTRLTVT.

This clonotype was counted ten times or more. The gene calls are TRBV7-9 and TRBJ2-1, with no clear D. The V and J ends lost 4 bases and 5 bases respectively, with 9 bases between them. Germline V gene sequence: CDR1 SEHNR, CDR2 FQNEAQ (reference sequence). The CDR3 runs 13 residues. The CDR3 coding sequence is TGTGCCAGCAGCTCACCGTACGACAATGAGCAGTTCTTC. Translating it yields CASSSPYDNEQFF. Full variable domain (outside the CDR3, taken from reference TRBV7-9 and TRBJ2-1): DTGVSQNPRHKITKRGQNVTFRCDPISEHNRLYWYRQTLGQGPEFLTYFQNEAQLEKSRLLSDRFSAERPKGSFSTLEIQRTEQGDSAMYLCASSSPYDNEQFFGPGTRLTVL.

Note on this clonotype: A much larger clone lies a single base off, so this may be a read error. The V call is TRBV3-1, the J call TRBJ2-7; 10 nucleotides match TRBD2. The CDR3 covers 14 residues. V lost 7 bases to trimming and J lost 7 bases; unmatched junction nucleotides: 10. The V gene's germline CDR1 is LGHDT and CDR2 YNNKEL (reference sequence). The CDR3 DNA reads TGTGCCAGCATCCTCGGACTAGCGGCCTTGGAGCAGTACTTC. This encodes CASILGLAALEQYF.

The chain is built from TRBV20-1 and TRBJ1-5; tentatively, D is TRBD1 (6 bases). The CDR3 covers 14 residues. Germline V CDR1 and CDR2: DFQATT, SNEGSKA (reference sequence). Trimming shortened V by 5 bases and J by 3 bases, and 14 bases separated the two germline ends. The CDR3 DNA reads TGCAGTGCTCGGACAGAACAATTCAATCAGCCCCAGCATTTT. Translating it yields CSARTEQFNQPQHF.

This clonotype was counted a few times. The chain couples TRBV7-9 to TRBJ2-2; tentatively, D is TRBD1 (5 bases). This CDR3 has 16 residues. The V end was cut by 2 bases, the J end by 1 base, with 11 bases between. Germline CDR1 is SEHNR and CDR2 is FQNEAQ (reference sequence). CDR3 residues: CASSLWGSQNTGELFF. The CDR3 DNA follows: TGTGCCAGCAGCTTATGGGGCAGCCAGAACACCGGGGAGCTGTTTTTT.

The chain has TRBV18 and TRBJ2-1; 7 bases agree with TRBD2. J gave up 6 bases and V 3 bases, and 11 bases lay outside the gene matches. The germline V gene has CDR1 KGHSH and CDR2 LQKENI. The CDR3 loop spans 16 amino acids. The CDR3 loop is CASSPQSSGSINEQFF. The CDR3 region has the DNA TGTGCCAGCTCACCGCAGTCTAGCGGTTCTATCAATGAGCAGTTCTTC.

For this clonotype: This clone may be a read error of a much larger clone one base away. The chain has TRBV19 and TRBJ1-1; 9 bases fit TRBD1. Trimming removed 10 bases from V and 0 bases from J; junction bases left unmatched: 6. Germline V gene lookup returns CDR1 LNHDA and CDR2 SQIVND (reference sequence). The CDR3 is 14 residues long. The CDR3 is CATGTGLMNTEAFF. The DNA of the CDR3 is TGTGCCACCGGGACAGGGCTTATGAACACTGAAGCTTTCTTT.

V is TRBV9 and J is TRBJ2-5, with TRBD1 matching over 12 bases. Germline V gene data show CDR1 as SGDLS and CDR2 as YYNGEE. CDR3 length: 17 residues. J lost 3 bases, V lost 3 bases, and 9 bases had no gene match. The CDR3 DNA reads as TGTGCCAGCAGCGAGGCCCGGGACAGGGGGCAGGAAGAGACCCAGTACTTC. Its translation is CASSEARDRGQEETQYF. Supplemented by reference TRBV9 and TRBJ2-5, the full variable domain reads DSGVTQTPKHLITATGQRVTLRCSPRSGDLSVYWYQQSLDQGLQFLIQYYNGEERAKGNILERFSAQQFPDLHSELNLSSLELGDSALYFCASSEARDRGQEETQYFGPGTRLLVL.

This clonotype came up many times. This chain links TRBV11-3 with TRBJ2-1; TRBD2 agrees at 9 bases. Trimming at V came to 1 base and at J to 5 bases, leaving 3 bases not matched to a gene. Germline CDR1 is SGHNT and CDR2 is YENEEA. This CDR3 contains 15 residues. The CDR3 region has the DNA TGTGCCAGCAGCTTAGGACTAGCGGCTAACAATGAGCAGTTCTTC. Its translation: CASSLGLAANNEQFF.

This clonotype appeared many times. The chain links TRBV11-2 to TRBJ2-7; tentative D call: TRBD2 (6 bases). Germline-derived CDR1 and CDR2 are SGHAT and FQNNGV. The CDR3 loop spans 13 amino acids. V was shortened by 7 bases and J by 4 bases, with 14 bases between the two germline ends. CDR3 DNA sequence: TGTGCCAGCACACTCGGGAGCGGGTACGAGCAGTACTTC. This gives the protein CASTLGSGYEQYF.

In this sample, this clonotype turned up a few times. The chain is built from TRBV27 and TRBJ2-7; 10 nucleotides agree with TRBD2. Losses at the gene ends were 6 bases for V and 3 bases for J; bases not matched to a gene: 8. The CDR3 is 15 amino acids. Germline V gene sequence: CDR1 MNHEY, CDR2 SMNVEV (reference sequence). The CDR3 DNA reads TGTGCCAGCAGGGAGGGGCTAGCGGGGGACTACGAGCAGTACTTC. Translating gives CASREGLAGDYEQYF.

Ten or more counts support this clonotype. The V gene is TRBV5-1, the J gene TRBJ1-2; 7 positions agree with TRBD1. Germline lookup yields CDR1 SGHRS and CDR2 YFSETQ. The CDR3 is made up of 16 amino acids. V trimming: 4 bases; J trimming: 2 bases; junction bases outside the gene matches: 11. Here the CDR3 reads CASSMPTGEVNYGYTF. Here the CDR3 DNA reads TGCGCCAGCAGCATGCCCACAGGGGAAGTCAACTATGGCTACACCTTC.

In this sample, this clonotype turned up many times. CDR3 nucleotides: TGTGCCAGCTCACCCCGGACAGGGGAAAGGGCCTACGAGCAGTACTTC. Its protein product is CASSPRTGERAYEQYF. The chain has TRBV18 and TRBJ2-7; 9 bases are a match to TRBD1. CDR1 is KGHSH, CDR2 LQKENI, per germline. The ends lost 3 bases at V and 2 bases at J; junction bases unmatched: 8. The CDR3 length is 16 residues.

Ten or more counts support this clonotype. The chain links TRBV15 to TRBJ2-7; 9 bases align to TRBD2. Per germline, CDR1 LNHNV and CDR2 YYDKDF (reference sequence). The CDR3 sequence is 16 residues long. The J segment lost 4 bases and the V segment lost 3 bases, leaving 10 bases of the junction unmatched. The CDR3 bases are TGTGCCACCAGCAGCTTTAGCGGGAGATTACTATACGAGCAGTACTTC. This encodes CATSSFSGRLLYEQYF.

V gene TRBV2 combines with J gene TRBJ2-7; perhaps TRBD2 as D (7 bases). This CDR3 contains 14 residues. V shed 5 bases and J shed 4 bases, with 15 bases lying between them. Germline CDR1 and CDR2: SNHLY and FYNNEI. In nucleotides, the CDR3 is TGTGCCAGCAGTAAGAGGGAGGGGGATTACGAGCAGTACTTC. Translating it yields CASSKREGDYEQYF. Variable domain in full (rest from reference TRBV2 and TRBJ2-7): EPEVTQTPSHQVTQMGQEVILRCVPISNHLYFYWYRQILGQKVEFLVSFYNNEISEKSEIFDDQFSVERPDGSNFTLKIRSTKLEDSAMYFCASSKREGDYEQYFGPGTRLTVT.

This clonotype was seen repeatedly, ten times or more. The chain links TRBV27 to TRBJ2-1; 10 bases line up with TRBD2. Unmatched junction bases numbered 7, after V lost 3 bases and J lost 8 bases. Germline V gene lookup returns CDR1 MNHEY and CDR2 SMNVEV (reference sequence). The CDR3 loop spans 15 amino acids. The CDR3 region is CASSFKREGHHEQFF. The CDR3 DNA reads TGTGCCAGCAGTTTCAAGCGGGAGGGCCATCATGAGCAGTTCTTC.

This clonotype was recorded at least ten times. The rearrangement links TRBV7-9 to TRBJ2-3, with D tentatively TRBD2 (6 bases). Germline CDR1 and CDR2: SEHNR and FQNEAQ (reference sequence). The CDR3 length is 13 residues. V was shortened by 4 bases and J by 3 bases, with 8 bases between the two germline ends. The CDR3 protein is CASSWTKTDTQYF. CDR3 sequence (DNA): TGTGCCAGCAGCTGGACTAAGACAGATACGCAGTATTTT.

This clonotype is a singleton in its sample. It may be a read error: a sequence one base away is much more abundant. The chain has TRBV14 and TRBJ2-1, with D possibly matching TRBD1 (6 bases). The CDR3 loop spans 17 amino acids. The V gene lost 1 base and the J gene lost 9 bases, with 22 bases spanning the gap. Germline-derived CDR1 and CDR2 are SGHDN and FVKESK. The CDR3 coding sequence is TGTGCCAGCAGCCAAGCCCTGACAGGATTGTTGAGGTCTGAGCAGTTCTTC. This sequence encodes CASSQALTGLLRSEQFF.

In this sample, this clonotype turned up many times. The V gene is TRBV10-3, the J gene TRBJ2-5; 7 bases agree with TRBD2. Germline assignment: CDR1 ENHRY and CDR2 SYGVKD. The CDR3 contains 13 residues. J was trimmed by 5 bases and V by 6 bases; bases with no gene match: 6. This CDR3 is CAIRGGSWETQYF. CDR3 DNA sequence: TGTGCCATCAGGGGGGGGAGTTGGGAGACCCAGTACTTC.

Ten or more counts support this clonotype. The rearrangement links TRBV28 to TRBJ2-6; tentatively, D is TRBD2 (5 bases). Per germline, CDR1 MDHEN and CDR2 SYDVKM. The CDR3 loop spans 18 amino acids. V dropped 2 bases and J dropped 1 base, with 15 bases sitting between them. The CDR3 DNA follows: TGTGCCAGCAGTTTAAAAGAGGGTGCTCCGTCTGGGGCCAACGTCCTGACTTTC. Its translation is CASSLKEGAPSGANVLTF. The whole variable domain, filled in from reference TRBV28 and TRBJ2-6, reads DVKVTQSSRYLVKRTGEKVFLECVQDMDHENMFWYRQDPGLGLRLIYFSYDVKMKEKGDIPEGYSVSREKKERFSLILESASTNQTSMYLCASSLKEGAPSGANVLTFGAGSRLTVL.

The V gene is TRBV5-4, the J gene TRBJ2-7, with D maybe TRBD1 (6 bases). Germline lookup yields CDR1 SGHNT and CDR2 YYREEE (reference sequence). The CDR3 covers 14 residues. V was trimmed by 2 bases and J by 6 bases, leaving 15 bases between them. The CDR3 reads CASSFWGRGREQYF. CDR3 coding DNA: TGTGCCAGCAGCTTTTGGGGGCGCGGTCGCGAGCAGTACTTC.

Many counts were recorded for this clonotype. The chain recombines TRBV11-2 with TRBJ2-1; perhaps TRBD2 as D (5 bases). Trimming stripped 2 bases from V and 2 bases from J, with 7 bases between. The CDR3 is made up of 14 amino acids. Germline assignment: CDR1 SGHAT and CDR2 FQNNGV. CDR3 coding DNA: TGTGCCAGCAGCTTAAGGCGGGCCTACAATGAGCAGTTCTTC. It yields the protein CASSLRRAYNEQFF.

This clonotype has a count of ten or more. This chain joins TRBV5-1 and TRBJ2-2; 7 bases map to TRBD2. Germline values: CDR1 SGHRS, CDR2 YFSETQ. CDR3 size: 15 residues. The V gene end was trimmed by 4 bases and the J gene end by 2 bases; junction bases not matched to a gene: 5. In nucleotides, the CDR3 is TGCGCCAGCAGCCCAGCGGGATTAAACACCGGGGAGCTGTTTTTT. This sequence encodes CASSPAGLNTGELFF.